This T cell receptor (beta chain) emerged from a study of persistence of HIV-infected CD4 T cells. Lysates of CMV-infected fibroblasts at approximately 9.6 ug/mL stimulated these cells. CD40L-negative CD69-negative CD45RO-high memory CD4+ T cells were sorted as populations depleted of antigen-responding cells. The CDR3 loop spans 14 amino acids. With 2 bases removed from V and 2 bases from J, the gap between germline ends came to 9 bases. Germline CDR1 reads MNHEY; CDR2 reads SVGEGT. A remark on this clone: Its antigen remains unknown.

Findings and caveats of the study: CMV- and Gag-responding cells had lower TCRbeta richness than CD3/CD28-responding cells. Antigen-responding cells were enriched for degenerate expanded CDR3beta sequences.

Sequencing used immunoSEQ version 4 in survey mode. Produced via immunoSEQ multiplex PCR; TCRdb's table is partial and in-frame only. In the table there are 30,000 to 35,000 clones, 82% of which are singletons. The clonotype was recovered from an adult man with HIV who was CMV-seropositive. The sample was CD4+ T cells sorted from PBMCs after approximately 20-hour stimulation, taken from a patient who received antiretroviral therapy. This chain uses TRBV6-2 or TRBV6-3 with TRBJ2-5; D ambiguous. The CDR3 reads CASSYEVGQETQYF. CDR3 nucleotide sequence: TGTGCCAGCAGTTACGAGGTTGGGCAAGAGACCCAGTACTTC.